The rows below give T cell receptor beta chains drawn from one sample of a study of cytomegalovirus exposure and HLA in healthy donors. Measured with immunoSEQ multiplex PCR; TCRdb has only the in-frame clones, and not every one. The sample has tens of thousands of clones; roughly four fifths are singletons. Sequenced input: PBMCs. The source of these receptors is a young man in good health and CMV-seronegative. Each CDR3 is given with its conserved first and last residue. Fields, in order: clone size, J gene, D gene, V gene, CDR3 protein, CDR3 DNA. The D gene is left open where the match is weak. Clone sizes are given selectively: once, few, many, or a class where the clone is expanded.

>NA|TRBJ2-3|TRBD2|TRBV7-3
CASSLTGLAADTQYF
TGTGCCAGCAGCTTAACGGGACTAGCAGCAGATACGCAGTATTTT
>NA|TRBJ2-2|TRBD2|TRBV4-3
CASSQDRGGRGGELFF
TGCGCCAGCAGCCAAGATCGCGGGGGGCGAGGCGGGGAGCTGTTTTTT
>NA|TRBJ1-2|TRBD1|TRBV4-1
CASSQRGTGESDGGYTF
TGCGCCAGCAGCCAACGGGGGACAGGCGAATCTGACGGTGGCTACACCTTC
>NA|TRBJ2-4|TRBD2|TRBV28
CASSLAGDPKNIQYF
TGTGCCAGCAGCCTAGCGGGAGATCCCAAAAACATTCAGTACTTC
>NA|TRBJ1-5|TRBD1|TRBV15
CATSRSGQGYNQPQHF
TGTGCCACCAGCAGGTCGGGACAGGGTTACAATCAGCCCCAGCATTTT
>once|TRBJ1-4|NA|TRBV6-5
CASSYGNGRGDEKLFF
TGTGCCAGCAGTTACGGGAACGGCAGGGGTGACGAAAAACTGTTTTTT
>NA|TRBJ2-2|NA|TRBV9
CASSSTSTGELFF
TGTGCCAGCAGCTCGACTAGTACCGGGGAGCTGTTTTTT
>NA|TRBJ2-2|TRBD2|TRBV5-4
CASSFSTSGRSTGELFF
TGTGCCAGCAGCTTTTCCACTAGCGGGAGATCTACCGGGGAGCTGTTTTTT
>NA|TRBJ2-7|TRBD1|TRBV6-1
CASTLVTGGYDEQYF
TGTGCCAGCACCCTCGTAACAGGGGGCTATGACGAGCAGTACTTC
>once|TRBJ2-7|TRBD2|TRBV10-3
CATRSSGSDVAEQYF
TGTGCCACGAGGTCCAGCGGGAGCGACGTAGCCGAGCAGTACTTC
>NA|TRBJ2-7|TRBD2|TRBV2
CASRLRLAGAYEQYF
TGTGCCAGCAGACTAAGACTAGCGGGGGCCTACGAGCAGTACTTC
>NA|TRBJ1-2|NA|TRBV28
CASTSKGWTYYGYTF
TGTGCCAGCACCTCAAAGGGTTGGACATACTATGGCTACACCTTC
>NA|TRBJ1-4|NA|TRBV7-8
CASSSADEKLFF
TGTGCCAGCAGCTCAGCCGATGAAAAACTGTTTTTT
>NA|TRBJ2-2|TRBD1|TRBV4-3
CASSHPGQHTGELFF
TGCGCCAGCAGCCATCCGGGACAGCACACCGGGGAGCTGTTTTTT
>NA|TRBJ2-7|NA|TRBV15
CATSRGLWGYEQYF
TGTGCCACCAGCAGAGGACTATGGGGCTACGAGCAGTACTTC
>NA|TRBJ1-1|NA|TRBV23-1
CASSRGDLPDRRSYTEAFF
TGCGCCAGCAGTCGCGGAGATCTCCCGGACAGAAGGAGCTACACTGAAGCTTTCTTT
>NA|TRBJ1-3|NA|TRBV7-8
CASRGQGGNTIYF
TGTGCCAGCAGGGGGCAGGGGGGAAACACCATATATTTT
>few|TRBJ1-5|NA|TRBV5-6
CASSSGRGNQPQHF
TGTGCCAGCAGCTCCGGGCGGGGAAATCAGCCCCAGCATTTT
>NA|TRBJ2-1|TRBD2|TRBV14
CASNRLAGPYNEQFF
TGTGCCAGCAACCGACTAGCGGGGCCTTACAATGAGCAGTTCTTC
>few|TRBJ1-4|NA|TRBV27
CASSLGQVNEKLFF
TGTGCCAGCAGTTTAGGTCAGGTTAATGAAAAACTGTTTTTT
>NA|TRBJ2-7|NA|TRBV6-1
CASSERYF
TGTGCCAGCAGTGAGCGTTACTTC
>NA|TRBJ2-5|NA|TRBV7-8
CASSPALERQETQYF
TGTGCCAGCAGCCCAGCCTTGGAGCGGCAAGAGACCCAGTACTTC
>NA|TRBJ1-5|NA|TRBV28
CASSFGHNSNQPQHF
TGTGCCAGCAGTTTTGGGCACAATAGCAATCAGCCCCAGCATTTT
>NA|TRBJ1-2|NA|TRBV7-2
CASSPDRSYGYTF
TGTGCCAGCAGCCCCGACAGGAGCTATGGCTACACCTTC
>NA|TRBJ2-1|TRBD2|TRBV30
CAWTGTSGRNEQFF
TGTGCCTGGACAGGGACTAGCGGGAGAAATGAGCAGTTCTTC
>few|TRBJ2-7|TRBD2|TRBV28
CASSLQWGGPCEQYF
TGTGCCAGCAGTTTGCAGTGGGGGGGTCCCTGCGAGCAGTACTTC
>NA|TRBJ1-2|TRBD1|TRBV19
CASSPQGGSRGYTF
TGTGCCAGTAGTCCACAGGGGGGATCTCGTGGCTACACCTTC
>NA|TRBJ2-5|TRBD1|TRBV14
CASSPRTGGETQYF
TGTGCCAGCAGCCCGCGGACAGGGGGCGAGACCCAGTACTTC
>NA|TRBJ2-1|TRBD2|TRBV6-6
CASRLLAGSYNEQFF
TGTGCCAGCAGACTTCTAGCGGGCTCCTACAATGAGCAGTTCTTC
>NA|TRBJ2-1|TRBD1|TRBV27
CASSLAQGRNEQFF
TGTGCCAGCAGTTTAGCACAGGGGCGGAATGAGCAGTTCTTC
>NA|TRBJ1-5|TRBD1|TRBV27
CASSSLQGVNQPQHF
TGTGCCAGCAGTTCACTACAGGGGGTAAATCAGCCCCAGCATTTT
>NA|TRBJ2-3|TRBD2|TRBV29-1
CSVVGGGRVDTQYF
TGCAGCGTTGTGGGCGGGGGGAGGGTGGATACGCAGTATTTT
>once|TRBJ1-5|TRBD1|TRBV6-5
CASSTTGVGNQPQHF
TGTGCCAGCAGTACGACAGGGGTCGGCAATCAGCCCCAGCATTTT
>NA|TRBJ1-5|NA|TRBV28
CAAAGGRNQPQHF
TGTGCCGCCGCGGGGGGTCGCAATCAGCCCCAGCATTTT
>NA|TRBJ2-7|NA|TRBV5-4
CASTSQGSYEQYF
TGTGCCAGCACCTCACAGGGCTCCTACGAGCAGTACTTC
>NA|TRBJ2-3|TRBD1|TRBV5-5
CASSGTGPTDTQYF
TGTGCCAGCAGTGGGACAGGGCCCACAGATACGCAGTATTTT
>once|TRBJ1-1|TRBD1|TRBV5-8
CASSLFKGQKNTEAFF
TGTGCCAGCAGCTTATTTAAGGGACAGAAGAACACTGAAGCTTTCTTT
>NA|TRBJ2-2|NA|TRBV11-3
CASSLGRAANTGELFF
TGTGCCAGCAGCTTAGGCAGGGCGGCGAACACCGGGGAGCTGTTTTTT
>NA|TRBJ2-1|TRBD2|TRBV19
CASSIAASGTSYNEQFF
TGTGCCAGTAGTATAGCTGCTAGCGGAACCTCCTACAATGAGCAGTTCTTC
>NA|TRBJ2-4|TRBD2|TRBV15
CATSPLADPGNIQYF
TGTGCCACCAGCCCTCTAGCGGACCCTGGGAACATTCAGTACTTC
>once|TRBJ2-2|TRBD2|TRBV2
CASRWTSGGKNTGELFF
TGTGCCAGCAGATGGACTAGCGGGGGGAAGAACACCGGGGAGCTGTTTTTT